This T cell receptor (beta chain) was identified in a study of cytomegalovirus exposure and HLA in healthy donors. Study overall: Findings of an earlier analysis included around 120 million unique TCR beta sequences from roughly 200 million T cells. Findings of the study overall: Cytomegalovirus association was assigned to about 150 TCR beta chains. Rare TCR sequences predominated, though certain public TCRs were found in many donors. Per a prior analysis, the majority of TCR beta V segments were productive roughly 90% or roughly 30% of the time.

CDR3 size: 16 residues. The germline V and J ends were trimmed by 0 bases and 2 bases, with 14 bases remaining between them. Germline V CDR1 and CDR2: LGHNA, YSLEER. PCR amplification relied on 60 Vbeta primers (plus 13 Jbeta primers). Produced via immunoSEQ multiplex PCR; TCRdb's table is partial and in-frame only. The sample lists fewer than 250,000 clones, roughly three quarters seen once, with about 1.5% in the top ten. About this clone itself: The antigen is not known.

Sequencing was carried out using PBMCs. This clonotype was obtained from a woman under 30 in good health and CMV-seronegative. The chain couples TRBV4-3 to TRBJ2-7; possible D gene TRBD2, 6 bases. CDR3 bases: TGCGCCAGCAGCCAAGATCTTGGGGGGACCCCCTACGAGCAGTACTTC. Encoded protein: CASSQDLGGTPYEQYF.